The count of the clone carrying this T cell receptor (beta chain) is one. Germline values: CDR1 MNHEY, CDR2 SMNVEV (reference sequence). The CDR3 covers 12 residues. The ends were cut back, 2 bases at V and 7 bases at J, with 9 bases in the middle. The sample originates from a study of blood T cell repertoires in COVID-19. Overall study context: Whether acute or convalescent, the COVID-19 samples came from the United States, Italy and Spain.

Original processing methods: It was from reference gene primer amplification that nucleated cell counts were estimated. Sequencing used immunoSEQ multiplex PCR; TCRdb keeps in-frame clones, though not all of them. Clone size and V and J calls were adopted from that table, with D and trimming inferred from the DNA. The data show around 31,000 clones, 88% seen once. The receptor comes from a man aged 60 to 75 with COVID-19, enrolled during active disease. The V call is TRBV27, the J call TRBJ2-7, with a weak D call TRBD2 (5 bases). Sequencing was done on a sample of peripheral blood. This chain's CDR3 is CASSLTGFEQYF. CDR3 DNA: TGTGCCAGCAGTTTAACGGGGTTTGAGCAGTACTTC.